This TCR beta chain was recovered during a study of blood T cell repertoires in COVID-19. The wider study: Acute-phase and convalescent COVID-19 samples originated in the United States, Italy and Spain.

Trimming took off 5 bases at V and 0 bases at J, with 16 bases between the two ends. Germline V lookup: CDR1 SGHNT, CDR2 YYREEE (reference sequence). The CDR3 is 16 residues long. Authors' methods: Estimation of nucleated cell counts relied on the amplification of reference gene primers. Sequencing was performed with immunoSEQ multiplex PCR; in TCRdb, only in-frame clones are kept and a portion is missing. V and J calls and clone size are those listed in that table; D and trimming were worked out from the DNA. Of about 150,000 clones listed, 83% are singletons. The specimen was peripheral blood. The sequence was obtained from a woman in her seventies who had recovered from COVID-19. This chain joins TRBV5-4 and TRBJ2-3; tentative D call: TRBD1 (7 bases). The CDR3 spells CASRAGTDTSTDTQYF. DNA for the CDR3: TGTGCCAGCAGGGCGGGGACAGACACTAGCACAGATACGCAGTATTTT.